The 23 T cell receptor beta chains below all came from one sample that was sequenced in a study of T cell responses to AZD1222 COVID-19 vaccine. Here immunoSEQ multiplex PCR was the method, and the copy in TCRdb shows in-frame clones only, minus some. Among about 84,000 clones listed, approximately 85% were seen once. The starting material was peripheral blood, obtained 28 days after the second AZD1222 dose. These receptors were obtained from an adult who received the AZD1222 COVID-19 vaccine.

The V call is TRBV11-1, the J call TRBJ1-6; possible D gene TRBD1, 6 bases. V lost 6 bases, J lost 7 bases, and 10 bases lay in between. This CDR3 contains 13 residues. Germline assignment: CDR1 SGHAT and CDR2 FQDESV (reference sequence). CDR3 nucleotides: TGTGCCAGCAGTTTCGGACAGAATTCACCCCTCCACTTT. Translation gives CASSFGQNSPLHF.

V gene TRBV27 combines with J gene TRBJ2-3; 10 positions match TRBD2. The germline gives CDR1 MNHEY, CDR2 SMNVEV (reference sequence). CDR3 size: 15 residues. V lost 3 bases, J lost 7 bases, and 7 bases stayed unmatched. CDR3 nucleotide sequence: TGTGCCAGCAGTTTGGATCCTAGCGGGAGTTATACGCAGTATTTT. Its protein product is CASSLDPSGSYTQYF.

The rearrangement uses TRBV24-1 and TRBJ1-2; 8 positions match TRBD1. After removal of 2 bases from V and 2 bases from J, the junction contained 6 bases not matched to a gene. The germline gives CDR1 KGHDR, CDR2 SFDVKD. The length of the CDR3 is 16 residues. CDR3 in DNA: TGTGCCACCAGTGATTCCTCAACAGGGGGGAACTATGGCTACACCTTC. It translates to CATSDSSTGGNYGYTF.

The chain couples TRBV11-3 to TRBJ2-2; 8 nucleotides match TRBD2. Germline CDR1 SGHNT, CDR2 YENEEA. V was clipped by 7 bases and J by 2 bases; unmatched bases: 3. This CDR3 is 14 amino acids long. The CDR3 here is CASNRGGNTGELFF. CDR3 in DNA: TGTGCCAGCAACCGGGGGGGAAACACCGGGGAGCTGTTTTTT.

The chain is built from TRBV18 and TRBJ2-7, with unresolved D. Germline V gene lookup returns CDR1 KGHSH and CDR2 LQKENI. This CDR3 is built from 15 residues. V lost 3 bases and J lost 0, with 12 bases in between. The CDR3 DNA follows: TGTGCCAGCTCACCCGGATCTTTAAGCTCCTACGAGCAGTACTTC. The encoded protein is CASSPGSLSSYEQYF.

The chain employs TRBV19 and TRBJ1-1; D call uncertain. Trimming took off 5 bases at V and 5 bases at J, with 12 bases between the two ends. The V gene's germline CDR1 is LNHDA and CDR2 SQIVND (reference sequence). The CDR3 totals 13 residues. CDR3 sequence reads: CASSPHLRTEAFF. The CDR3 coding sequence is TGTGCCAGTAGTCCTCACCTGAGGACTGAAGCTTTCTTT.

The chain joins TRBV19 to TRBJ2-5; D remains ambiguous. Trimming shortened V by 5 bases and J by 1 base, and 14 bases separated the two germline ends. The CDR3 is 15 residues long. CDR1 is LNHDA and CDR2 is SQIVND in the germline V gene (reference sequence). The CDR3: CASSYGSMSQETQYF. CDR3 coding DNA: TGTGCCAGTAGTTACGGCAGCATGAGCCAAGAGACCCAGTACTTC.

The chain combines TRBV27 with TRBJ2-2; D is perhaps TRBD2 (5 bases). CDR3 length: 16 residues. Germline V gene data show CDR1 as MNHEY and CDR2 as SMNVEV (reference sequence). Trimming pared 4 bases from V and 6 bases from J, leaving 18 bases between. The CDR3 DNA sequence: TGTGCCAGCAGTTCCCCGATGAGGGTATGGGCCGGGGAGCTGTTTTTT. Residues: CASSSPMRVWAGELFF.

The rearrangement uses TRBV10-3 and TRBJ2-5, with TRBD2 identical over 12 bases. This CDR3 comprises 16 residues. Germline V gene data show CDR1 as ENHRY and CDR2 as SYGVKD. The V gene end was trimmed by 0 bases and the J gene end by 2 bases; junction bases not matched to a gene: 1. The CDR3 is CAISESLAGGQETQYF. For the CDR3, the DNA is TGTGCCATCAGTGAGTCGCTAGCGGGAGGGCAAGAGACCCAGTACTTC.

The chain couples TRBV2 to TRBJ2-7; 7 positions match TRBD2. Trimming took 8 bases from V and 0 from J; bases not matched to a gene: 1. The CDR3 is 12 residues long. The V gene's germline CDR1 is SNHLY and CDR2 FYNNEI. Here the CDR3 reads CASRDYSYEQYF. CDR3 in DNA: TGTGCCAGCCGGGACTACTCCTACGAGCAGTACTTC. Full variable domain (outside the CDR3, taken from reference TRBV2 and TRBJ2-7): EPEVTQTPSHQVTQMGQEVILRCVPISNHLYFYWYRQILGQKVEFLVSFYNNEISEKSEIFDDQFSVERPDGSNFTLKIRSTKLEDSAMYFCASRDYSYEQYFGPGTRLTVT.

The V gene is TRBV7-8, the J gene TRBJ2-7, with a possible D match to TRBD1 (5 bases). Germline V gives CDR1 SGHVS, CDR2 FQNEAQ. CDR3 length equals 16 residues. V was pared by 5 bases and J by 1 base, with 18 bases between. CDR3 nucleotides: TGTGCCAGCAGCCTGCCAGTAGGACAACCATCCTACGAGCAGTACTTC. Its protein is CASSLPVGQPSYEQYF.

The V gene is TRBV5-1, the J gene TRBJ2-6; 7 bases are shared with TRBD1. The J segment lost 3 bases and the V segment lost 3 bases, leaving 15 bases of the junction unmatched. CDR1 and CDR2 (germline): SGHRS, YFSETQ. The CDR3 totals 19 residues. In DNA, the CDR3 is TGCGCCAGCAGCTACCGGACAGGCCTAGAGATAGTTGGGGCCAACGTCCTGACTTTC. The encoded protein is CASSYRTGLEIVGANVLTF.

CDR3 region: CASSDGGGESGNTIYF. The CDR3 region has the DNA TGTGCCAGCAGTGACGGCGGGGGTGAATCTGGAAACACCATATATTTT. The rearrangement links TRBV6-1 to TRBJ1-3, with a possible D match to TRBD1 (5 bases). V was shortened by 3 bases and J by 1 base, with 13 bases between the two germline ends. The CDR3 spans 16 residues. Per the germline V gene, CDR1 is MNHNS and CDR2 is SASEGT.

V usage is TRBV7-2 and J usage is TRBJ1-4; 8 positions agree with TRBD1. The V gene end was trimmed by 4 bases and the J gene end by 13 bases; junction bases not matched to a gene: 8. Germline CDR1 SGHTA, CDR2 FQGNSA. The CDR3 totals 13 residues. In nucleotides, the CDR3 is TGTGCCAGCAGCTCCGGACAGGGAGGCGCACTGTTTTTT. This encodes CASSSGQGGALFF.

Here the CDR3 reads CASSLGRGYGYTF. CDR3 sequence (DNA): TGCGCCAGCAGCTTGGGCAGGGGCTATGGCTACACCTTC. The V call is TRBV5-1, the J call TRBJ1-2, with D possibly matching TRBD1 (6 bases). From germline, CDR1 is SGHRS and CDR2 YFSETQ. This CDR3 contains 13 residues. Trimming took 0 bases from V and 4 from J, leaving 7 bases between them.

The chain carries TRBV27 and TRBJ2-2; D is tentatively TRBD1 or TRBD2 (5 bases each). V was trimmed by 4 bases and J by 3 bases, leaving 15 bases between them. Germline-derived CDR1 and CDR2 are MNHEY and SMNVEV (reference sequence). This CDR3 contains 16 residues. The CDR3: CASSSRAVGDTGELFF. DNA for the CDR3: TGTGCCAGCAGTTCCAGAGCGGTGGGGGACACCGGGGAGCTGTTTTTT.

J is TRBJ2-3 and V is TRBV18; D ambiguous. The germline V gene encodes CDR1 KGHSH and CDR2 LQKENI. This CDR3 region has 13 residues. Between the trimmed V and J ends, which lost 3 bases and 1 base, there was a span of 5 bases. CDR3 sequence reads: CASSPIGTDTQYF. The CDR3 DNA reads TGTGCCAGCTCACCGATCGGCACAGATACGCAGTATTTT.

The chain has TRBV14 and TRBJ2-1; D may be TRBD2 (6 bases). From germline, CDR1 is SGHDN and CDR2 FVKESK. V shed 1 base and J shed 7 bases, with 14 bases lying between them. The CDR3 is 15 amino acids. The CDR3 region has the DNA TGTGCCAGCAGCCAAGTGGGGGGTTTTGCAAATGAGCAGTTCTTC. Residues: CASSQVGGFANEQFF.

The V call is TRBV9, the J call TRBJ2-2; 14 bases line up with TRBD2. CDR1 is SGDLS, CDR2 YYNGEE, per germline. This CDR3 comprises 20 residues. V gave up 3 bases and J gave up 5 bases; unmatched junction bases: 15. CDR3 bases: TGTGCCAGCAGCGCGGAGAAGGGGAGACTAGCGGGAGGGAAAACCGGGGAGCTGTTTTTT. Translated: CASSAEKGRLAGGKTGELFF.

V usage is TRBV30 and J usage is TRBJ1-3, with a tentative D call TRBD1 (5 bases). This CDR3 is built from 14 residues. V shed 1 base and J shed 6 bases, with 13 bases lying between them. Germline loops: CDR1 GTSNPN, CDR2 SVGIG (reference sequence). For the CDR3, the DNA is TGTGCCTGGAGTGGAGGGTGGGGCGAAAACACCATATATTTT. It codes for CAWSGGWGENTIYF.

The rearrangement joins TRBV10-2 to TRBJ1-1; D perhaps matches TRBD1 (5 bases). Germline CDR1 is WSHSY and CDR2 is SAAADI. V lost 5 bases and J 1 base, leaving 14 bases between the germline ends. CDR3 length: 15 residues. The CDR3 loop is CASSLGTTANTEAFF. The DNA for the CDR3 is TGCGCCAGCAGTTTAGGGACGACAGCGAACACTGAAGCTTTCTTT.

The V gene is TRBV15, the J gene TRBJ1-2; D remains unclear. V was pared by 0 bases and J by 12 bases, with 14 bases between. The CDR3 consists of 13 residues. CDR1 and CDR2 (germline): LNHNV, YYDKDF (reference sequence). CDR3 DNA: TGTGCCACCAGCAGAGATAAAGCAAGCTTACACACCTTC. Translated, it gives CATSRDKASLHTF.

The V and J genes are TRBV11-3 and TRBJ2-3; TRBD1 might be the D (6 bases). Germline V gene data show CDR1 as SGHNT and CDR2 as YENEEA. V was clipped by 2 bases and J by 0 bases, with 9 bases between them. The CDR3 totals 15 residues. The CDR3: CASSLLQGSTDTQYF. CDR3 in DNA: TGTGCCAGCAGCTTATTACAGGGCAGCACAGATACGCAGTATTTT.